Sequencing of this T cell receptor (beta chain) was carried out in a study of T-cell memory formation after mild COVID-19 (dated by TCRdb to about 2021). With respect to the entire study: TCR sequence clusters from the two donors were found to be largely donor specific. T-cell clones expanding and contracting after mild COVID-19 in two donors were tracked by longitudinal TCRalpha and TCRbeta repertoire sequencing. The cohort comprised two young, previously healthy adult volunteers, one female and one male.

Paper-wide results and their limitations: From day 15 to 85, contracting clones showed balanced CD4/CD8 phenotypes, whereas a second wave of clones that expanded from day 15 to 37 leaned towards CD4+. SARS-CoV-2 specificity of the second-wave clones peaking on day 37 was not confirmed. Some responding clones were detected in pre-infection memory, suggesting pre-existing cross-reactive memory T cells joined the SARS-CoV-2 response. Only two mild cases were covered by the study, and larger cohorts that include severe cases with pre-infection samples were considered necessary. Contracting CD4+ clones appeared mostly in the CM and EM memory subsets, whereas CD8+ clones were enriched in EMRA.

This clonotype was recorded a few times. The antigen this receptor binds is unknown. Within one base of it there is no much larger clone, and no base qualities were kept. PBMCs were isolated by Ficoll-Paque density gradient centrifugation. The run used an Illumina NovaSeq 6000. Using 5'RACE with constant-segment primers, TCRalpha and TCRbeta cDNA libraries were constructed, with sample barcodes and unique molecular identifiers added in the process. Trizol reagent was used to extract RNA from every sample. Libraries were amplified in two PCR steps, with a second sample barcode and Illumina TruSeq adapters added in the second step. Sequencing of the libraries was done on an Illumina NovaSeq, producing 2 x 150 bp paired-end reads. Processing in the source paper ran as follows. Reads were demultiplexed and collapsed into UMI-guided consensus sequences with migec v1.2.7. Using mixcr v2.1.11, UMI consensuses were aligned to TRA and TRB V and J templates and then assembled into clonotypes. A clonotype was counted as expanded or contracted only if both edgeR and NoisET called the change significant, with noise models trained on biological replicates. For edgeR calls, the cutoffs were a false discovery rate-adjusted p below 0.01 and a log2 fold-change threshold of 1. PCA with hierarchical clustering of max-normalized trajectories of the 1000 most abundant clonotypes was used as exploratory dynamics analysis. Separately sequenced CD4+ and CD8+ repertoires were used to assign a CD4 or CD8 phenotype to each responding clone. TCRdb redid the processing of the public reads, applying fastp at Q25 and MiXCR, and retained in-frame beta chains. Merged by CDR3 protein, the rows form single entries marked with the most common genes and DNA. These V and J calls originate from TCRdb's pipeline instead of the authors' own analysis. In this sample the table shows fewer than 400,000 distinct CDR3 sequences, 10% to 15% of which occur a single time. In total, the top ten clones hold over 20% of the sample.

From V the trimming removes 5 bases and from J it removes 4 bases, while the gene matches leave 7 bases of the junction unaccounted for. Including the terminal cysteine and phenylalanine, the CDR3 comprises 15 residues. Only the CDR3 region is kept as DNA, spanning 45 bases read in frame from base 1. Per the germline V gene, MGHRA is the CDR1 and YSYEKL is the CDR2. The chain is made from TRBV4-1 and TRBJ1-4; 7 junctional bases match TRBD1. The receptor comes from a man younger than 35 who had mild COVID-19 (a few samples of this study predate the infection). The sample titles of this study are shuffled in the database, so cell type and time point are left out; the donor was told from shared clones. Source material: PBMCs or a T cell subset sorted from them (not recorded which). The CDR3 loop reads CASSWLDRFNEKLFF. The DNA is as follows: TGCGCCAGCAGCTGGCTGGACAGGTTTAATGAAAAACTGTTTTTT.